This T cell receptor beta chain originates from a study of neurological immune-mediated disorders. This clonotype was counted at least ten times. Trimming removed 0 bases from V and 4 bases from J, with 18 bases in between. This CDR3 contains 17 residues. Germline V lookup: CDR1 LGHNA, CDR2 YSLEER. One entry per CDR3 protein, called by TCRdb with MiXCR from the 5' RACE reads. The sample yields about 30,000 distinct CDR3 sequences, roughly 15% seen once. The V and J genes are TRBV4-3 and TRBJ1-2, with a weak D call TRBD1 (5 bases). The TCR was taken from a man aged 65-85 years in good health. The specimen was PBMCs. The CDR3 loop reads CASSQDLQAGVGYGYTF. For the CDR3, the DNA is TGCGCCAGCAGCCAAGATCTCCAGGCGGGGGTCGGCTATGGCTACACCTTC.